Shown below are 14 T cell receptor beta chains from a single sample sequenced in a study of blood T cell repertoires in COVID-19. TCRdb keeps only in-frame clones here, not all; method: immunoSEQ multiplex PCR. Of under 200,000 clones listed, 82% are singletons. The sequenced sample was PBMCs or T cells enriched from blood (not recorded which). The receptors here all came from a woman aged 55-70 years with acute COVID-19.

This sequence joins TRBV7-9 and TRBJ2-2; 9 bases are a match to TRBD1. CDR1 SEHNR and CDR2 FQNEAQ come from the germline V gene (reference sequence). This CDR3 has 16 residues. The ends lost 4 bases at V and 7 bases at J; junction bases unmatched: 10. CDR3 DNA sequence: TGTGCCAGCAGCTCCGGCCTGGGACAGGGTGGCGGGGAGCTGTTTTTT. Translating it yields CASSSGLGQGGGELFF.

The CDR3 reads CASSPRIGQGSEQFF. The CDR3 nucleotides are TGTGCCAGCTCACCAAGGATCGGGCAGGGGAGTGAGCAGTTCTTC. This chain joins TRBV18 and TRBJ2-1, with TRBD1 as a possible D gene (6 bases). Germline V gene lookup returns CDR1 KGHSH and CDR2 LQKENI. The ends were cut back, 2 bases at V and 9 bases at J, with 17 bases in the middle. This CDR3 spans 15 amino acids.

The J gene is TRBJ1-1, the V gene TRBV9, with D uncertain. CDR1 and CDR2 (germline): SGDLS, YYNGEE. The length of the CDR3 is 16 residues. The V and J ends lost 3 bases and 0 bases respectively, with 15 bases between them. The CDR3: CASSGVTPGMNTEAFF. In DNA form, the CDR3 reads TGTGCCAGCAGCGGGGTGACACCAGGAATGAACACTGAAGCTTTCTTT.

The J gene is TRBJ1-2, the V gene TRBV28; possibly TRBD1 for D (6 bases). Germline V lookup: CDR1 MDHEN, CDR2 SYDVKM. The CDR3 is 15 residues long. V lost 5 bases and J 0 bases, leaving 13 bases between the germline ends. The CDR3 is CASSTGPGANYGYTF. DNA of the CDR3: TGTGCCAGCAGTACAGGGCCAGGGGCTAACTATGGCTACACCTTC.

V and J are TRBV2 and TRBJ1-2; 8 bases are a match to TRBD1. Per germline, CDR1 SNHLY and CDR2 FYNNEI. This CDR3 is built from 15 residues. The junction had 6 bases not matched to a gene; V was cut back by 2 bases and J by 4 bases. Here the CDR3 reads CASSEMTGETYGYTF. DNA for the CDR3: TGTGCCAGCAGTGAAATGACAGGGGAGACCTATGGCTACACCTTC.

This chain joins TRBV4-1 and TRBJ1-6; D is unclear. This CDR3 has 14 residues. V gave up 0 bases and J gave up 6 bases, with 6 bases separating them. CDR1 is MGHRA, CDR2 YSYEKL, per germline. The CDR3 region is CASSQDRGNSPLHF. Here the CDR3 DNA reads TGCGCCAGCAGCCAAGATAGAGGTAATTCACCCCTCCACTTT.

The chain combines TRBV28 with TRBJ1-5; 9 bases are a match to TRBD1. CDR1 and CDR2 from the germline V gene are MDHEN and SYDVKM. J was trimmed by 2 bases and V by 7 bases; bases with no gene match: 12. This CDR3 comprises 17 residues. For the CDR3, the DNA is TGTGCCAGCAATCCCAGACAGGGGGGCTGGGGCAATCAGCCCCAGCATTTT. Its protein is CASNPRQGGWGNQPQHF.

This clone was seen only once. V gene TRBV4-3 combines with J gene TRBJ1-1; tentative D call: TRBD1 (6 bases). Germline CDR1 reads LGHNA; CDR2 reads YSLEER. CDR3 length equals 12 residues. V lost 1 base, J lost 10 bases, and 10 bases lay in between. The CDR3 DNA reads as TGCGCCAGCAGCCAAGGTGACAGGAGAGCTTTCTTT. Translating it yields CASSQGDRRAFF.

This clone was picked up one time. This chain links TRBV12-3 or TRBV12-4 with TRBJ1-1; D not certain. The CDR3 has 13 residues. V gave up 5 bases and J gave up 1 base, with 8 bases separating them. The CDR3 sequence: CASSKIQNTEAFF. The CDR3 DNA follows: TGTGCCAGCAGTAAGATACAGAACACTGAAGCTTTCTTT.

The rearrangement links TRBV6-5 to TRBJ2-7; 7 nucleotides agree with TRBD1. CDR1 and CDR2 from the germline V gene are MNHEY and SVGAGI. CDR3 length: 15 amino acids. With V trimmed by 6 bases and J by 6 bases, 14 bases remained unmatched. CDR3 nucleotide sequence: TGTGCCAGCAGCCGAACCCACACAGGGGCCGGCGAGCAGTACGTC. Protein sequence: CASSRTHTGAGEQYV.

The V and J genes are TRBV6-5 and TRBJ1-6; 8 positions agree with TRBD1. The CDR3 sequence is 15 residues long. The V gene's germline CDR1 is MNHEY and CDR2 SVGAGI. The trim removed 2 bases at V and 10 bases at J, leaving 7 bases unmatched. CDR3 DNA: TGTGCCAGCAGTTACCGCGACAGGGGACGGTCACCCCTCCACTTT. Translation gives CASSYRDRGRSPLHF.

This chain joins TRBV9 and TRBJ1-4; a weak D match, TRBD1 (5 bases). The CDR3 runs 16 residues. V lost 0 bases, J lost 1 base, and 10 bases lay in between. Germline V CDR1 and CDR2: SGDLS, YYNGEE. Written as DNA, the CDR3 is TGTGCCAGCAGCGTAGCGGGGGAAGGAACTAATGAAAAACTGTTTTTT. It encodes CASSVAGEGTNEKLFF.

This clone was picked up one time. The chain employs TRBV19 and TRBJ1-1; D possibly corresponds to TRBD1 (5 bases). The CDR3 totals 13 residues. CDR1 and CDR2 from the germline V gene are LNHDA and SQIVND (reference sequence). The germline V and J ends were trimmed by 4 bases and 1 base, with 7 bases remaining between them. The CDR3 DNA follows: TGTGCCAGTAGTAGCGGGGGGAACACTGAAGCTTTCTTT. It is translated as CASSSGGNTEAFF.

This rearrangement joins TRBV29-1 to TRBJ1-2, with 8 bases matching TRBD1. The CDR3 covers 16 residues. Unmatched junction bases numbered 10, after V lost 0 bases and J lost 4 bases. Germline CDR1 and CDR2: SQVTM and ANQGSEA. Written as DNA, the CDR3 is TGCAGCGTTGAAGAGAGGACAGGGAACACGGGCTATGGCTACACCTTC. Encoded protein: CSVEERTGNTGYGYTF.